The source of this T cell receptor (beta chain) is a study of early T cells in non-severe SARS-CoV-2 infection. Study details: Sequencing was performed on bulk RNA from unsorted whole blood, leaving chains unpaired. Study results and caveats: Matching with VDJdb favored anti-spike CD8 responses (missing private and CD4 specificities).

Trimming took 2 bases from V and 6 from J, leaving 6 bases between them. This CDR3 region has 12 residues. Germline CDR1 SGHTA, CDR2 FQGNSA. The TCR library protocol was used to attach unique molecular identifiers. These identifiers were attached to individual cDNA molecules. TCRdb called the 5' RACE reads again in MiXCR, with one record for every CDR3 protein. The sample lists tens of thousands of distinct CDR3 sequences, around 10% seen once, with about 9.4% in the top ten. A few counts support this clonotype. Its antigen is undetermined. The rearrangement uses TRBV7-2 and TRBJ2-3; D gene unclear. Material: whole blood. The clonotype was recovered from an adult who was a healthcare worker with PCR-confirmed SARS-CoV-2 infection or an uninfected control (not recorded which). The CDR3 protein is CASSLFMDTQYF. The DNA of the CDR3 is TGTGCCAGCAGCTTATTTATGGATACGCAGTATTTT. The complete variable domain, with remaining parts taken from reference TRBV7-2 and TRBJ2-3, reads GAGVSQSPSNKVTEKGKDVELRCDPISGHTALYWYRQSLGQGLEFLIYFQGNSAPDKSGLPSDRFSAERTGGSVSTLTIQRTQQEDSAVYLCASSLFMDTQYFGPGTRLTVL.